This TCR beta chain was identified during a study of shared clonotypes between healthy human individuals. Generated by immunoSEQ multiplex PCR, the TCRdb table keeps only in-frame clones and is missing some. The sample consists of around 1,900,000 clones, about 94% of them appearing once. The CDR3 extends over 14 amino acids. Germline V lookup: CDR1 SGHAT, CDR2 FQNNGV. Trimming pared 0 bases from V and 8 bases from J, leaving 13 bases between. Naive CD8 isolation took CD45RO-negative cells positively selected for CCR7 and excluded terminally differentiated effector memory CD45RA+ cells. Sequences were obtained from naive CD8+ T cells from PBMCs. This clonotype was obtained from a man younger than 35 in good health. Some clones in this sample may be carry-over from other donors' samples. The J gene is TRBJ1-2, the V gene TRBV11-2; D uncertain. The CDR3 DNA sequence: TGTGCCAGCAGCTTAGAGGCGTCCTCCCTCGGCTACACCTTC. Translating gives CASSLEASSLGYTF.